The next 9 T cell receptor beta chains were all read from a single sample in a study of beta chain features in type 1 diabetes. The authors reverse transcribed all of the isolated RNA, so sequencing captured expressed TCRB transcripts. Libraries were prepared by immunoSEQ multiplex PCR; TCRdb keeps only in-frame clonotypes and omits some of them. This sample yields hundreds of thousands of clones, of which 15% to 18% are seen a single time; approximately 0.099% belongs to the top ten. The specimen was naive CD4+ T cells from blood. All receptors derive from a young man in good health.

CDR3 protein: CASRRTGRGYGYTF. The CDR3 DNA follows: TGTGCCAGCAGAAGGACAGGGAGAGGCTATGGCTACACCTTC. The V gene is TRBV6-5, the J gene TRBJ1-2; 8 nucleotides match TRBD1. Trimming cost V 6 bases and J 4 bases; bases outside gene matches: 7. CDR1 and CDR2 from the germline V gene are MNHEY and SVGAGI. The CDR3 loop spans 14 amino acids.

CDR3 loop: CASGLTRGLGDEQFF. As DNA, the CDR3 is TGTGCTAGTGGTTTGACCAGGGGGCTTGGGGATGAGCAGTTCTTC. V and J are TRBV12-5 and TRBJ2-1, with 8 bases lining up with TRBD1. Per germline, CDR1 LGHNT and CDR2 FRNRAP. Losses at the gene ends were 2 bases for V and 8 bases for J; bases not matched to a gene: 8. The length of the CDR3 is 15 residues.

The V call is TRBV4-2, the J call TRBJ2-7; TRBD1 matches at 7 bases. The CDR3 is 15 amino acids. Germline CDR1 is LGHNA and CDR2 is YNFKEQ. J lost 5 bases, V lost 4 bases, and 11 bases had no gene match. DNA of the CDR3: TGTGCCAGCAGCCTTCCCGACAGGGATTTCAACGAGCAGTACTTC. It specifies CASSLPDRDFNEQYF.

The chain combines TRBV6-4 with TRBJ2-5, with TRBD1 matching over 7 bases. V was pared by 2 bases and J by 2 bases, with 14 bases of the junction left unmatched. Germline CDR1 and CDR2: MRHNA and SNTAGT. The CDR3 totals 18 residues. CDR3 bases: TGTGCCAGCAGTGACCCCGCAGTAGAACAGGGGACACAAGAGACCCAGTACTTC. It encodes CASSDPAVEQGTQETQYF.

This clone was recorded a few times. The chain links TRBV9 to TRBJ2-7, with D hard to call. Germline values: CDR1 SGDLS, CDR2 YYNGEE. Between the trimmed V and J ends, which lost 4 bases and 0 bases, there was a span of 17 bases. The CDR3 loop spans 16 amino acids. CDR3 nucleotides: TGTGCCAGCAGCCCCGGCACGGGTTCGAACTCCTACGAGCAGTACTTC. It yields the protein CASSPGTGSNSYEQYF.

This chain uses TRBV4-1 with TRBJ1-2, with D maybe TRBD1 (5 bases). Germline lookup yields CDR1 MGHRA and CDR2 YSYEKL. V was cut by 2 bases and J by 3 bases, with 13 bases left in between. This CDR3 has 15 residues. The CDR3 bases are TGCGCCAGCAGCCAATCACAGGTTCTTGACTATGGCTACACCTTC. Encoded protein: CASSQSQVLDYGYTF.

V and J are TRBV6-4 and TRBJ1-2, with D possibly matching TRBD1 (6 bases). CDR3 length: 15 amino acids. Trimming stripped 3 bases from V and 0 bases from J, with 11 bases between. Germline V gene sequence: CDR1 MRHNA, CDR2 SNTAGT. Here the CDR3 reads CASSDQGRPNYGYTF. The CDR3, as DNA: TGTGCCAGCAGTGATCAGGGGCGCCCTAACTATGGCTACACCTTC.

This clone turned up a few times. The chain joins TRBV18 to TRBJ1-6; TRBD1 might be the D (6 bases). This CDR3 is built from 15 residues. V dropped 3 bases and J dropped 7 bases, with 13 bases sitting between them. The germline V gene has CDR1 KGHSH and CDR2 LQKENI. The CDR3 sequence: CASSPIQGQNSPLHF. In DNA form, the CDR3 reads TGTGCCAGCTCACCCATCCAGGGGCAGAATTCACCCCTCCACTTT.

This clone turned up a few times. The J gene is TRBJ2-1, the V gene TRBV5-1, with 14 nucleotides matching TRBD2. The germline CDR1 and CDR2 sequences are SGHRS and YFSETQ. This CDR3 spans 16 amino acids. The V and J ends lost 5 bases and 1 base, in that order; junction bases with no gene match: 2. CDR3 loop: CASSWTSGRSYNEQFF. The DNA of the CDR3 is TGCGCCAGCAGTTGGACTAGCGGGAGGTCCTACAATGAGCAGTTCTTC.